This TCR beta chain was found in a study of shared clonotypes between healthy human individuals. Study-level findings and limits: Richness estimates generally favored naive over memory subsets.

Note on this clone: What it binds is not known.

The CDR3 length is 15 residues. V gave up 5 bases and J gave up 3 bases; unmatched junction bases: 10. Germline-derived CDR1 and CDR2 are SQVTM and ANQGSEA. Per sorted-subset replicate PCR, input was around 200 ng DNA, representing tens of thousands of T cell genomes. Sequencing used immunoSEQ multiplex PCR; TCRdb keeps in-frame clones, though not all of them. The sample lists around 2,000,000 clones; around 95% were seen once. Sample: naive CD4+ T cells sorted from blood. Subset described: CD45RA+ positively selected. This chain uses TRBV29-1 with TRBJ2-3; 8 nucleotides agree with TRBD2. The receptor's source is a man younger than 35 in good health. This CDR3 is CSVTSRRGETDTQYF. Here the CDR3 DNA reads TGCAGCGTTACCTCACGGCGGGGGGAGACAGATACGCAGTATTTT.